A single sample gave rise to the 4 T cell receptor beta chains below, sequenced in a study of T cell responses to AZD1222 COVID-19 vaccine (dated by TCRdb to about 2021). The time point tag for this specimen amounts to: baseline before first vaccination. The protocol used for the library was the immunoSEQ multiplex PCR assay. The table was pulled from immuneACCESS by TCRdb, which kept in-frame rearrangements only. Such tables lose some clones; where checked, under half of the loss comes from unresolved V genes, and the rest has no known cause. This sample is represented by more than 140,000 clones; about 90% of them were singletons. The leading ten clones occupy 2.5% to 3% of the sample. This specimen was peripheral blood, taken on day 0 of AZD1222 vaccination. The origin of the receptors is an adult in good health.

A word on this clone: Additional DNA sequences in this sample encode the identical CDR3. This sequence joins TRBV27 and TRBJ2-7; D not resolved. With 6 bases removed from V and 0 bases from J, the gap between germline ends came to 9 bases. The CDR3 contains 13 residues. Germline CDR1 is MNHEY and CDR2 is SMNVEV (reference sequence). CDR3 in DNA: TGTGCCAGCAGGGGTGTGAGCTCCTACGAGCAGTACTTC. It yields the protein CASRGVSSYEQYF.

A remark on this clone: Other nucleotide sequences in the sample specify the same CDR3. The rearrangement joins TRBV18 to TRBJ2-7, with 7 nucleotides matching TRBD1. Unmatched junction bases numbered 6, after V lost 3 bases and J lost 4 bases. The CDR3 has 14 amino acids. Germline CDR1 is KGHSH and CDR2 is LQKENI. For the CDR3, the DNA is TGTGCCAGCTCACCTCGACAGGGAGTGTACGAGCAGTACTTC. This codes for CASSPRQGVYEQYF.

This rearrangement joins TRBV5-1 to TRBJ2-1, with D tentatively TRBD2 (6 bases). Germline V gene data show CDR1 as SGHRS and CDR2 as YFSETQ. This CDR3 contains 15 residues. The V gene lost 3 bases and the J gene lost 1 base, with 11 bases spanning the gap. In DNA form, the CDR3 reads TGCGCCAGCAGCTCGGGACTTCGATCCTACAATGAGCAGTTCTTC. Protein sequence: CASSSGLRSYNEQFF.

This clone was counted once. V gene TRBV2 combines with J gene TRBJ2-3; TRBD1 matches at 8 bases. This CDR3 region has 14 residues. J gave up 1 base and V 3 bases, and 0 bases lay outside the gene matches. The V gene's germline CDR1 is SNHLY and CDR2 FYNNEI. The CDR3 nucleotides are TGTGCCAGCAGTGACAGGGGGCGCACAGATACGCAGTATTTT. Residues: CASSDRGRTDTQYF.